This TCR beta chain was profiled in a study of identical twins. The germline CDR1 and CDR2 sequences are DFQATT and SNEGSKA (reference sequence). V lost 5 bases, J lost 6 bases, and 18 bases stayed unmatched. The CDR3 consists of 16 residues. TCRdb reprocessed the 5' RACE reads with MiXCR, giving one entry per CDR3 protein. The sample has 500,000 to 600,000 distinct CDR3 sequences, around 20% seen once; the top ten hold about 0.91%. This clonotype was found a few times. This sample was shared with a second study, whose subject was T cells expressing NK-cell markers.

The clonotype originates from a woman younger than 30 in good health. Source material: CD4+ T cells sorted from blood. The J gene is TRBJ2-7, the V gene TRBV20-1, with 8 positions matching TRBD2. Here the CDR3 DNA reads TGCAGTGCTGGGAGAGGTCCGGGAGGGCCGTTCGTCGAGCAGTACTTC. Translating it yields CSAGRGPGGPFVEQYF.